Listed below are T cell receptor beta chains from one sample, sequenced in a study of T cell responses to AZD1222 COVID-19 vaccine. TCRdb's copy holds only in-frame clones and misses some; the assay was immunoSEQ multiplex PCR. The sample comprises just over 150,000 clones, about nine tenths of which are singletons, and approximately 9% rests with the top ten. The sequencing used peripheral blood, collected 28 days after the second AZD1222 dose. The receptors originated from an adult who received the AZD1222 COVID-19 vaccine. CDR3s include the opening cysteine and the closing phenylalanine or tryptophan. D genes are given only for firm matches. Where a row states a size, it is once, few, many or the class of an expanded clone; other rows omit it.

j_call: TRBJ1-5
v_call: TRBV7-3
clone_size: NA
d_call: NA
cdr3_aa: CASSQGGGQPQHF
cdr3_nt: TGTGCCAGCAGCCAAGGAGGGGGTCAGCCCCAGCATTTT

j_call: TRBJ2-7
v_call: TRBV7-9
clone_size: NA
d_call: TRBD1
cdr3_aa: CASSRQGVFEQYF
cdr3_nt: TGTGCCAGCAGCCGGCAGGGGGTCTTCGAGCAGTACTTC

j_call: TRBJ2-7
v_call: TRBV28
clone_size: NA
d_call: NA
cdr3_aa: CASISNLGGFHEQYF
cdr3_nt: TGTGCCAGCATATCAAACCTTGGGGGGTTTCACGAGCAGTACTTC

j_call: TRBJ2-7
v_call: TRBV6-6
clone_size: NA
d_call: NA
cdr3_aa: CASSYSNNLYEQYF
cdr3_nt: TGTGCCAGCAGTTACTCGAACAATCTGTACGAGCAGTACTTC

j_call: TRBJ1-1
v_call: TRBV7-8
clone_size: medium-sized
d_call: TRBD1
cdr3_aa: CASSLSTGTGVMNTEAFF
cdr3_nt: TGTGCCAGCAGCCTCAGCACCGGGACAGGGGTAATGAACACTGAAGCTTTCTTT

j_call: TRBJ2-1
v_call: TRBV15
clone_size: NA
d_call: NA
cdr3_aa: CATSSIDRGGDNEQFF
cdr3_nt: TGTGCCACCAGCAGTATCGACAGGGGAGGGGACAATGAGCAGTTCTTC

j_call: TRBJ1-2
v_call: TRBV10-3
clone_size: NA
d_call: TRBD1
cdr3_aa: CAIRGPGQPSSYGYTF
cdr3_nt: TGTGCCATCAGAGGCCCGGGACAGCCCTCCTCCTATGGCTACACCTTC

j_call: TRBJ2-7
v_call: TRBV7-2
clone_size: NA
d_call: TRBD2
cdr3_aa: CASSRTSGRSEQYF
cdr3_nt: TGTGCCAGCAGTCGTACTAGCGGGAGATCCGAGCAGTACTTC

j_call: TRBJ1-5
v_call: TRBV30
clone_size: NA
d_call: NA
cdr3_aa: CAWSWDANQPQHF
cdr3_nt: TGTGCCTGGAGTTGGGACGCTAATCAGCCCCAGCATTTT

j_call: TRBJ2-5
v_call: TRBV18
clone_size: NA
d_call: NA
cdr3_aa: CASSPKTAQETQYF
cdr3_nt: TGTGCCAGCTCACCAAAGACAGCCCAAGAGACCCAGTACTTC

j_call: TRBJ2-1
v_call: TRBV6-2/TRBV6-3
clone_size: NA
d_call: TRBD1
cdr3_aa: CASSSLGQGSHNEQFF
cdr3_nt: TGTGCCAGCAGTTCACTTGGACAGGGGTCCCACAATGAGCAGTTCTTC

j_call: TRBJ1-4
v_call: TRBV28
clone_size: few
d_call: TRBD1
cdr3_aa: CASSPDDYRGNEKLFF
cdr3_nt: TGTGCCAGCAGCCCTGACGATTACAGGGGTAATGAAAAACTGTTTTTT

j_call: TRBJ1-2
v_call: TRBV30
clone_size: few
d_call: TRBD1
cdr3_aa: CAWSTGGYGYTF
cdr3_nt: TGTGCCTGGAGTACAGGGGGGTATGGCTACACCTTC

j_call: TRBJ1-1
v_call: TRBV7-9
clone_size: NA
d_call: NA
cdr3_aa: CASQWEGGGNTEAFF
cdr3_nt: TGTGCCAGCCAGTGGGAGGGCGGGGGGAACACTGAAGCTTTCTTT

j_call: TRBJ2-7
v_call: TRBV27
clone_size: NA
d_call: TRBD1
cdr3_aa: CASRTGAGEQYF
cdr3_nt: TGTGCCAGCAGGACAGGGGCAGGGGAGCAGTACTTC

j_call: TRBJ1-2
v_call: TRBV10-3
clone_size: NA
d_call: NA
cdr3_aa: CAISESRDYGYTF
cdr3_nt: TGTGCCATCAGTGAGTCCAGGGACTATGGCTACACCTTC